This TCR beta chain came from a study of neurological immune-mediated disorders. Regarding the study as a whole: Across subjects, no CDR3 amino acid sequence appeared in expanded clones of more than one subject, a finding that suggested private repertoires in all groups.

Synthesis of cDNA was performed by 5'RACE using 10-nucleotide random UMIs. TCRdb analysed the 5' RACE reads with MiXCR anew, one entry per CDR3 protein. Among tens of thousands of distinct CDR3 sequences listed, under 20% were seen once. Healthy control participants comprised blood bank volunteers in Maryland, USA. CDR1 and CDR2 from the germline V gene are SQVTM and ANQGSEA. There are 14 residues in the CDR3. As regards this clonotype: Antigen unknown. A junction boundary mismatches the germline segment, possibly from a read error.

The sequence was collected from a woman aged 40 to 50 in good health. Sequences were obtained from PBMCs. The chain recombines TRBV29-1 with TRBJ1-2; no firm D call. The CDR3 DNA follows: TGCAGCGTTGACGGAAGCGGGTCTAACCATGGCTACACTTTC. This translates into CSVDGSGSNHGYTF.